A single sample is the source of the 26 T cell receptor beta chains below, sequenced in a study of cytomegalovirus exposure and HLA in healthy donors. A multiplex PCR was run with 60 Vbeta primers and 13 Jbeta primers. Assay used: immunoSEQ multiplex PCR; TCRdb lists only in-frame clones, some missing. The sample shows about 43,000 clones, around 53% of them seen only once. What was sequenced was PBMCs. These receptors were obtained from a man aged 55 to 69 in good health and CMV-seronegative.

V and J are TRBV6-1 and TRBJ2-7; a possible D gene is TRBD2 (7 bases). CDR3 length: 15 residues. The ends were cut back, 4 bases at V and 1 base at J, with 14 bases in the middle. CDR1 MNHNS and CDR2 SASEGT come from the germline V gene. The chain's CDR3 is CASSGGRAGSYEQYF. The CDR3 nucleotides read TGTGCCAGCAGTGGGGGGCGAGCGGGGTCCTACGAGCAGTACTTC.

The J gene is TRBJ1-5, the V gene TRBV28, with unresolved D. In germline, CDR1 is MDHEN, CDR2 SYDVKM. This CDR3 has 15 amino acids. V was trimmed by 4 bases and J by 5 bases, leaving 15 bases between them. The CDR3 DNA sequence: TGTGCCAGCAGTTCCCCGGAGGCCCAATATCAGCCCCAGCATTTT. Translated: CASSSPEAQYQPQHF. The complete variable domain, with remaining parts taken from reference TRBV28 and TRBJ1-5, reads DVKVTQSSRYLVKRTGEKVFLECVQDMDHENMFWYRQDPGLGLRLIYFSYDVKMKEKGDIPEGYSVSREKKERFSLILESASTNQTSMYLCASSSPEAQYQPQHFGDGTRLSIL.

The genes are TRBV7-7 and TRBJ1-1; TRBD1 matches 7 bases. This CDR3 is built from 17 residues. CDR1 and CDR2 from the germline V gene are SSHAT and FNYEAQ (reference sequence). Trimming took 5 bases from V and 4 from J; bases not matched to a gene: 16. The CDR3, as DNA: TGTGCCAGCAGCCCTATTATACTCCAGGGGGGAGTCACTGAAGCTTTCTTT. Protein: CASSPIILQGGVTEAFF.

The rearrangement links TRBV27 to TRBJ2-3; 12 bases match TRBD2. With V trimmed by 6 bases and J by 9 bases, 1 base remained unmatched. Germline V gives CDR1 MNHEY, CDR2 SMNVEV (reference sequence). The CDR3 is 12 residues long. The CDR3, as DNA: TGTGCCAGCAGGACTAGCGGGAGAACGCAGTATTTT. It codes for CASRTSGRTQYF.

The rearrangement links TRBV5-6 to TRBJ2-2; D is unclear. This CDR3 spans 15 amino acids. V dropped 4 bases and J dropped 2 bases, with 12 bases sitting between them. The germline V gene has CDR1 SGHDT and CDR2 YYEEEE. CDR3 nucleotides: TGTGCCAGCAGCAGAAAGACTGTTAACACCGGGGAGCTGTTTTTT. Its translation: CASSRKTVNTGELFF.

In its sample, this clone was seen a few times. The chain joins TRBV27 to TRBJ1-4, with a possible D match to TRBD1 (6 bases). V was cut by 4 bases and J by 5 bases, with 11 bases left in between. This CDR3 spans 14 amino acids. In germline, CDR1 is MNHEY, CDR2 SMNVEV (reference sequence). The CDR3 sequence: CASSSGAPNEKLFF. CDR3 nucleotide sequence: TGTGCCAGCAGTTCAGGGGCCCCAAATGAAAAACTGTTTTTT.

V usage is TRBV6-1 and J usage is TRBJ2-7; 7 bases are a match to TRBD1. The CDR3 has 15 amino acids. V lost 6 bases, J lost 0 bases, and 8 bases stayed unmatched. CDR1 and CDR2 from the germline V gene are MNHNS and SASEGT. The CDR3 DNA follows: TGTGCCAGCAGCGCAAGGACAGGAAGCTCCTACGAGCAGTACTTC. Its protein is CASSARTGSSYEQYF.

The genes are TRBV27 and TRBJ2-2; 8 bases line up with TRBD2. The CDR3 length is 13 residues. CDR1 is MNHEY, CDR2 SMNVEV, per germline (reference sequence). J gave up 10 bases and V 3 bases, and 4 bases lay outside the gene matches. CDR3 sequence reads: CASSFTGGLELFF. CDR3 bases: TGTGCCAGCAGTTTCACGGGAGGGCTGGAGCTGTTTTTT.

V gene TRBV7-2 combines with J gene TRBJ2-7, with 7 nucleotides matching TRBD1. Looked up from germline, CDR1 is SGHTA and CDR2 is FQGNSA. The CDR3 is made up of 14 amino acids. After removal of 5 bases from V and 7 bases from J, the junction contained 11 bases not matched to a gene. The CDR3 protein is CASSPGTESLEQYF. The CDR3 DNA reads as TGTGCCAGCAGCCCTGGGACAGAGTCCTTGGAGCAGTACTTC.

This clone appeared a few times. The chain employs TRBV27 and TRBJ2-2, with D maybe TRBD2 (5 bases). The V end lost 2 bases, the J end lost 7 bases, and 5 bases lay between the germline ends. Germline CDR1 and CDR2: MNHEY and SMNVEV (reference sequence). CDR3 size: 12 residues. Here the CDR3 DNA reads TGTGCCAGCAGTTTAGCGGGCGGGGAGCTGTTTTTT. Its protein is CASSLAGGELFF.

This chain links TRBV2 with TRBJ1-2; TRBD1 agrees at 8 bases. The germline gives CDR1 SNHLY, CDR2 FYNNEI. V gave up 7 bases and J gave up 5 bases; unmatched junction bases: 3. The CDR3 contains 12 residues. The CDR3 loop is CASMRQGYGYTF. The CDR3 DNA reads TGTGCCAGCATGAGACAGGGGTATGGCTACACCTTC.

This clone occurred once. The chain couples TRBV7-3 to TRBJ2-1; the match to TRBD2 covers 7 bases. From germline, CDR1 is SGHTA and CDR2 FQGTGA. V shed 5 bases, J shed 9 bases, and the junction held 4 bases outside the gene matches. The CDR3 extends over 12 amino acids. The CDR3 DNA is TGTGCCAGCAGCGCGTCGGGGGGTGAGCAGTTCTTC. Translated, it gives CASSASGGEQFF.

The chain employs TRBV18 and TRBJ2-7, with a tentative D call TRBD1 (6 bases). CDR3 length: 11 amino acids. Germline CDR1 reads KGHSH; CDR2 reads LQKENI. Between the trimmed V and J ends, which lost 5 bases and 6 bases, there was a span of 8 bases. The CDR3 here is CASSTGPEQYF. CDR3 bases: TGTGCCAGCTCAACAGGGCCCGAGCAGTACTTC.

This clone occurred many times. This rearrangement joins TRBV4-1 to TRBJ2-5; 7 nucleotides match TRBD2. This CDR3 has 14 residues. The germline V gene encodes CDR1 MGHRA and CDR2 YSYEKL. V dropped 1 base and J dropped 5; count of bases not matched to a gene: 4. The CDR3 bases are TGCGCCAGCAGCCAAGTGGGGGGAGGGGAGACCCAGTACTTC. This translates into CASSQVGGGETQYF.

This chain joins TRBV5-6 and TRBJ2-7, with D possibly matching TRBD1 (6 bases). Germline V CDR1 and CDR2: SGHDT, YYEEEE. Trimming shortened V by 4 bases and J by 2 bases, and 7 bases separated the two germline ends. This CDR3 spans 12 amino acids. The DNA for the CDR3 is TGTGCCAGCAGCGGGGACACCTACGAGCAGTACTTC. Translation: CASSGDTYEQYF.

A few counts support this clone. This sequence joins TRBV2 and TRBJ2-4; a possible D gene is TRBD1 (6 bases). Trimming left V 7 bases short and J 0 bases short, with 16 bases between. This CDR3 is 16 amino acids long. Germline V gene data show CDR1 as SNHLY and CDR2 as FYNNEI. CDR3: CASTQRTDIAKNIQYF. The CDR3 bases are TGTGCCAGCACCCAAAGGACAGACATAGCCAAAAACATTCAGTACTTC.

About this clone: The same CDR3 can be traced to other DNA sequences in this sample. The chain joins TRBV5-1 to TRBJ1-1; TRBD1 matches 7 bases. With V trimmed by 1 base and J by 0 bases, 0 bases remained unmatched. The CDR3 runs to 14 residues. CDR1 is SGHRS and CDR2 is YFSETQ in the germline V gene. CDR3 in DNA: TGCGCCAGCAGCTTGCAGGGGGTGAACACTGAAGCTTTCTTT. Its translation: CASSLQGVNTEAFF.

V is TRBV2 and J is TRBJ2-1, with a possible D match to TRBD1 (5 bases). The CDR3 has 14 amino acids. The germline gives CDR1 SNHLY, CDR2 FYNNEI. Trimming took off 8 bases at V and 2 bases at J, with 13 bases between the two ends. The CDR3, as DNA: TGTGCCAGCCGCGTAGACAGAGCCTACAATGAGCAGTTCTTC. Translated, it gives CASRVDRAYNEQFF.

CDR3 nucleotides: TGTGCCACCCGGACAGAACATGGCTACACCTTC. Its protein is CATRTEHGYTF. The genes are TRBV10-3 and TRBJ1-2; D perhaps matches TRBD1 (6 bases). Germline V gene sequence: CDR1 ENHRY, CDR2 SYGVKD. V lost 10 bases to trimming and J lost 6 bases, with 12 bases between them. The CDR3 sequence is 11 residues long.

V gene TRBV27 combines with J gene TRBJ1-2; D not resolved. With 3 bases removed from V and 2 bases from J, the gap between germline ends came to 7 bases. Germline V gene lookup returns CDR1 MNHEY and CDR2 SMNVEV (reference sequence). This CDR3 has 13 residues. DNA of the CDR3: TGTGCCAGCAGTTTTGGTCAGAACTATGGCTACACCTTC. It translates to CASSFGQNYGYTF.

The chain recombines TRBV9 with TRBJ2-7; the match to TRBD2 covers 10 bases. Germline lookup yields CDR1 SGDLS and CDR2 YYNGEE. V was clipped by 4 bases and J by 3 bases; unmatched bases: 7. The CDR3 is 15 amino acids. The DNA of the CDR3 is TGTGCCAGCAGCCCCCAGGGACTAGCGAGCTACGAGCAGTACTTC. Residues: CASSPQGLASYEQYF.

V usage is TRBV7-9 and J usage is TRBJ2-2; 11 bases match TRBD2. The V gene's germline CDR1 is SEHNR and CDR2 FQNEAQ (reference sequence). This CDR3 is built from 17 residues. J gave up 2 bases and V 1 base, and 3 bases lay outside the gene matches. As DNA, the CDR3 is TGTGCCAGCAGCTTAGGACTAGCGGGACTTAACACCGGGGAGCTGTTTTTT. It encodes CASSLGLAGLNTGELFF.

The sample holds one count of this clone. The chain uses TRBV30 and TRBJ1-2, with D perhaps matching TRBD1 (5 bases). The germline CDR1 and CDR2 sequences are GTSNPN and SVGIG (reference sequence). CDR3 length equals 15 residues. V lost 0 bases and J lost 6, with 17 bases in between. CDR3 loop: CAWSVQGAGRHGYTF. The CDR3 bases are TGTGCCTGGAGTGTACAAGGGGCAGGGCGGCATGGCTACACCTTC.

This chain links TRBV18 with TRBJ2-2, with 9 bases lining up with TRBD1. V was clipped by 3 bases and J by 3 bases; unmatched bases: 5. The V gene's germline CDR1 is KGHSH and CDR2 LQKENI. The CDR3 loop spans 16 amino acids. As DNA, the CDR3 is TGTGCCAGCTCACCCCGACAGGGGGTGGACACCGGGGAGCTGTTTTTT. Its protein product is CASSPRQGVDTGELFF.

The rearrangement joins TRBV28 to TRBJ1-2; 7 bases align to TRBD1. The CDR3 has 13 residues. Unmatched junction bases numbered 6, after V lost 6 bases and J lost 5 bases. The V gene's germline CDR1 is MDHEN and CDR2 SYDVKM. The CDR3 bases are TGTGCCAGCAGGACGGGACAGCCGTATGGCTACACCTTC. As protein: CASRTGQPYGYTF.

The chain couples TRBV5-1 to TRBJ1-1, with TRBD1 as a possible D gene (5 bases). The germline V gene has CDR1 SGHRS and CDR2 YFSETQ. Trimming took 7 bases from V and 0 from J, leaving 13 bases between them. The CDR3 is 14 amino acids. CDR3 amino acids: CASGASSLNTEAFF. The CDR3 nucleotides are TGCGCCAGCGGGGCTTCGTCTCTGAACACTGAAGCTTTCTTT. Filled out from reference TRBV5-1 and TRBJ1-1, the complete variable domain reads KAGVTQTPRYLIKTRGQQVTLSCSPISGHRSVSWYQQTPGQGLQFLFEYFSETQRNKGNFPGRFSGRQFSNSRSEMNVSTLELGDSALYLCASGASSLNTEAFFGQGTRLTVV.